The rows below give T cell receptor beta chains drawn from one sample of a study of graft-versus-host responses after intestinal transplantation. These receptors have no identified antigens. The repertoire was sequenced with immunoSEQ multiplex PCR; TCRdb's copy has only in-frame clones and lacks some. The sample has around 100,000 clones; roughly 93% are singletons. The input for sequencing was unstimulated CD8+ T cells sorted from spleen or lymph node cells, taken before transplant. These receptors were collected from a human donor who was the organ donor for an intestinal transplant. Each CDR3 is given with its conserved first and last residue. Fields, in order: D gene, V gene, clone size, J gene, CDR3 DNA, CDR3 protein. D genes are given only for firm matches. A clone size is listed for some rows: how often the clone was seen (once, few, many), or a class if it is expanded.

D gene: TRBD2
V gene: TRBV28
clone size: once
J gene: TRBJ2-1
CDR3 DNA: TGTGCCAGCAGTTTATATCCTCGGGGACTAGCGGGAGCGCAGTTCTTC
CDR3 protein: CASSLYPRGLAGAQFF

D gene: TRBD2
V gene: TRBV9
clone size: -
J gene: TRBJ2-1
CDR3 DNA: TGTGCCAGCAGCGTAGAAGGGGAGGGGCGGAATGAGCAGTTCTTC
CDR3 protein: CASSVEGEGRNEQFF

D gene: -
V gene: TRBV4-1
clone size: -
J gene: TRBJ2-1
CDR3 DNA: TGCGCCAGCAGCCAAGTGGGGGCTAATGAGCAGTTCTTC
CDR3 protein: CASSQVGANEQFF

D gene: -
V gene: TRBV5-1
clone size: -
J gene: TRBJ2-3
CDR3 DNA: TGCGCCAGCAGTTTCTACGGAGGTCCAGATACGCAGTATTTT
CDR3 protein: CASSFYGGPDTQYF

D gene: -
V gene: TRBV19
clone size: -
J gene: TRBJ1-2
CDR3 DNA: TGTGCCAGTAGCCACCCATCGGCAGATGGCTATGGCTACACCTTC
CDR3 protein: CASSHPSADGYGYTF

D gene: -
V gene: TRBV4-3
clone size: -
J gene: TRBJ1-1
CDR3 DNA: TGCGCCAGCAGCCAAGATCGACTCTTGAACACTGAAGCTTTCTTT
CDR3 protein: CASSQDRLLNTEAFF

D gene: TRBD2
V gene: TRBV10-2
clone size: few
J gene: TRBJ2-1
CDR3 DNA: TGCGCCATCGACCCTAGCGGGAGGGCCAATGAGCAGTTCTTC
CDR3 protein: CAIDPSGRANEQFF

D gene: -
V gene: TRBV28
clone size: once
J gene: TRBJ2-3
CDR3 DNA: TGTGCCAGCAGTTTTAAATTGACAGATACGCAGTATTTT
CDR3 protein: CASSFKLTDTQYF

D gene: TRBD1
V gene: TRBV27
clone size: -
J gene: TRBJ1-5
CDR3 DNA: TGTGCCAGCAGTTTATATGGGACAGGGGGCCGGCAGCCCCAGCATTTT
CDR3 protein: CASSLYGTGGRQPQHF

D gene: -
V gene: TRBV4-2
clone size: -
J gene: TRBJ1-1
CDR3 DNA: TGTGCCAGCAGCCTTGAGGGGAACACTGAAGCTTTCTTT
CDR3 protein: CASSLEGNTEAFF